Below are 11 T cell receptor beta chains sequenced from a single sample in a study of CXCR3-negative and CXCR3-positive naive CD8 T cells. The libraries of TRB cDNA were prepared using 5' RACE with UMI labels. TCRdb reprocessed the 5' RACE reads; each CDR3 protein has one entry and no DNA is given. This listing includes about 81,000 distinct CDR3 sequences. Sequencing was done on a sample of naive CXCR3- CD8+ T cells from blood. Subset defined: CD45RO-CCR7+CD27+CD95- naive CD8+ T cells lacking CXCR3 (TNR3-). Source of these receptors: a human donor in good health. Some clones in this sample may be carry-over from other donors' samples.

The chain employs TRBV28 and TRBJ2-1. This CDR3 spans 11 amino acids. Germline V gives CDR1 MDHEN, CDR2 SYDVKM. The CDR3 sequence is CASIGDNEQFF.

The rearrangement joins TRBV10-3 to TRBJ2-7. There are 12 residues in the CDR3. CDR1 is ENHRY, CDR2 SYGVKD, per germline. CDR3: CAISEVTYEQYF.

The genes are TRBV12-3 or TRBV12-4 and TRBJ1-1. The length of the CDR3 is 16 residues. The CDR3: CASSFLARGMNTEAFF.

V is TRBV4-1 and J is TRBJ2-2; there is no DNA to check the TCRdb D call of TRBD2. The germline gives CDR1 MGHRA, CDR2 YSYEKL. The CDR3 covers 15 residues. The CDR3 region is CASSQDRGVPGELFF.

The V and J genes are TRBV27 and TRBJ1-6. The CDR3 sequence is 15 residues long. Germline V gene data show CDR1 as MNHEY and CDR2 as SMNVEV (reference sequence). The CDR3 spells CASSSETVENSPLHF.

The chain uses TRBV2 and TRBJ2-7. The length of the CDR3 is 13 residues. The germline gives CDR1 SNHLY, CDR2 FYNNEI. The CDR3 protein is CASSEGHRYEQYF.

The CDR3 protein is CASSKTGDEQYF. This chain uses TRBV27 with TRBJ2-7; no DNA is available, so the TRBD1 call from TCRdb remains unchecked. CDR3 length: 12 residues. Per the germline V gene, CDR1 is MNHEY and CDR2 is SMNVEV (reference sequence).

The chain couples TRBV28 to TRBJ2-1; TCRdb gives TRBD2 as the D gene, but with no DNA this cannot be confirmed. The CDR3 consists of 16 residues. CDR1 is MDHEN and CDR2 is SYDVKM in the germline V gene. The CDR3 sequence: CASMGLRGGSYNEQFF.

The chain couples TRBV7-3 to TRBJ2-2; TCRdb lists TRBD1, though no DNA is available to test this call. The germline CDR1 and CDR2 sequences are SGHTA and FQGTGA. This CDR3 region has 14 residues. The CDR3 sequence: CASSPQGNTGELFF. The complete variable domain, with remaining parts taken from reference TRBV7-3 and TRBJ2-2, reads GAGVSQTPSNKVTEKGKYVELRCDPISGHTALYWYRQSLGQGPEFLIYFQGTGAADDSGLPNDRFFAVRPEGSVSTLKIQRTERGDSAVYLCASSPQGNTGELFFGEGSRLTVL.

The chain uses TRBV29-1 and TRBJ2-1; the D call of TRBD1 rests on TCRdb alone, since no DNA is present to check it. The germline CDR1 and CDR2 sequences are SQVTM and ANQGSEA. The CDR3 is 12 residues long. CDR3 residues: CSVGTPLFEQFF.

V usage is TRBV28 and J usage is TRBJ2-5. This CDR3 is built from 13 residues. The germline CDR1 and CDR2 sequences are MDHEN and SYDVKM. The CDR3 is CASSFVWEETQYF. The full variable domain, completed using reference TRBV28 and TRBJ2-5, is DVKVTQSSRYLVKRTGEKVFLECVQDMDHENMFWYRQDPGLGLRLIYFSYDVKMKEKGDIPEGYSVSREKKERFSLILESASTNQTSMYLCASSFVWEETQYFGPGTRLLVL.